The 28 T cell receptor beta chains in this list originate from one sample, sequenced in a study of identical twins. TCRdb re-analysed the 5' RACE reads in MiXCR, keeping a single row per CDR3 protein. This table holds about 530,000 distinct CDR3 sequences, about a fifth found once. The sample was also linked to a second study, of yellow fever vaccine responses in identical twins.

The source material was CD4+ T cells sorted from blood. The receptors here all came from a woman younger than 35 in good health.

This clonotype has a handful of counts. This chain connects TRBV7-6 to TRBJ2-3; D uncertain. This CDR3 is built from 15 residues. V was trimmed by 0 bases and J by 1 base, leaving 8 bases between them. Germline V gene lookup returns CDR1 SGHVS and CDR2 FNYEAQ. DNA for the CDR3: TGTGCCAGCAGCTTAGCCTACCCGGGCACAGATACGCAGTATTTT. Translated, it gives CASSLAYPGTDTQYF. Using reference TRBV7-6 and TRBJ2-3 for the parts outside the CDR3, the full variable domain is GAGVSQSPRYKVTKRGQDVALRCDPISGHVSLYWYRQALGQGPEFLTYFNYEAQQDKSGLPNDRFSAERPEGSISTLTIQRTEQRDSAMYRCASSLAYPGTDTQYFGPGTRLTVL.

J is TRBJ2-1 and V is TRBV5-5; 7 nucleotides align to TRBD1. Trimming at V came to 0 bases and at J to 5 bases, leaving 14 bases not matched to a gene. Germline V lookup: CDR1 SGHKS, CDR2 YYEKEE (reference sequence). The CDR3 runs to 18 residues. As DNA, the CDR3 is TGTGCCAGCAGCTTGGGGGTTCTGGAGGACAGGCCCCACAATGAGCAGTTCTTC. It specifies CASSLGVLEDRPHNEQFF.

The CDR3 DNA reads TGTGCCACCAGTGATCGTATAAGCACCGGGGAGCTGTTTTTT. Protein product: CATSDRISTGELFF. This chain connects TRBV24-1 to TRBJ2-2; the D is unclear. This CDR3 has 14 amino acids. Germline CDR1 reads KGHDR; CDR2 reads SFDVKD. V lost 3 bases, J lost 4 bases, and 8 bases lay in between.

CDR3 DNA: TGTGCCAGCAGCGTAGCGGGAAGACTAGTCACTCCAGATACGCAGTATTTT. It is translated as CASSVAGRLVTPDTQYF. The chain links TRBV9 to TRBJ2-3, with a tentative D call TRBD2 (6 bases). The CDR3 runs to 17 residues. Germline-derived CDR1 and CDR2 are SGDLS and YYNGEE. Trimming removed 0 bases from V and 4 bases from J, with 18 bases in between.

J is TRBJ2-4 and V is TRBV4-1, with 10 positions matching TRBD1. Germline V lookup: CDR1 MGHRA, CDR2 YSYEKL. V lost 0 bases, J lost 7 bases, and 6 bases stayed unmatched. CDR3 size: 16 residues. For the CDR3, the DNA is TGCGCCAGCAGCCAAGAGGGACAGGGGCCTGGGAACATTCAGTACTTC. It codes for CASSQEGQGPGNIQYF.

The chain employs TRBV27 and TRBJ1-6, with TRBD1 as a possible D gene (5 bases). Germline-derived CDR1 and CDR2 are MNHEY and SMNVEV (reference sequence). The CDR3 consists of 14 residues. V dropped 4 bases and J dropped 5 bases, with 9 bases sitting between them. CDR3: CASSWGGNNSPLHF. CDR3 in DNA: TGTGCCAGCAGTTGGGGGGGAAATAATTCACCCCTCCACTTT.

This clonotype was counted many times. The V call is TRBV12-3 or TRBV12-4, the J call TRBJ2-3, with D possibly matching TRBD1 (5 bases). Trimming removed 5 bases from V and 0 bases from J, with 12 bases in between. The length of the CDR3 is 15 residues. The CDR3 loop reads CASSTIRASTDTQYF. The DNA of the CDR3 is TGTGCCAGCAGTACGATCAGGGCTAGCACAGATACGCAGTATTTT.

The CDR3 region is CASSVLAETNEQFF. The CDR3 nucleotides are TGTGCCAGCAGCGTTTTGGCGGAGACCAATGAGCAGTTCTTC. This chain joins TRBV9 and TRBJ2-1; D is ambiguous. From germline, CDR1 is SGDLS and CDR2 YYNGEE. V was trimmed by 2 bases and J by 6 bases, leaving 12 bases between them. The CDR3 is 14 residues long.

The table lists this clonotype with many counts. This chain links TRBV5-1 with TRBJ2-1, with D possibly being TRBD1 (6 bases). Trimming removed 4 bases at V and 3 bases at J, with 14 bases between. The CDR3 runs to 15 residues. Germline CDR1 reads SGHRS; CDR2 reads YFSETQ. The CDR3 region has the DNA TGCGCCAGCAGCCAATCCGGGACATACTACAATGAGCAGTTCTTC. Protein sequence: CASSQSGTYYNEQFF.

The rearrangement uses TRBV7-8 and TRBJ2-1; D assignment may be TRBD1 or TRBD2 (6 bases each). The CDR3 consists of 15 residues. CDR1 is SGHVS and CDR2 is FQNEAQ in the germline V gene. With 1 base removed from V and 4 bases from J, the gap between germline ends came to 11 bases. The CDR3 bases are TGTGCCAGCAGCTTAGGGGGGGCTAAGTACAATGAGCAGTTCTTC. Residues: CASSLGGAKYNEQFF.

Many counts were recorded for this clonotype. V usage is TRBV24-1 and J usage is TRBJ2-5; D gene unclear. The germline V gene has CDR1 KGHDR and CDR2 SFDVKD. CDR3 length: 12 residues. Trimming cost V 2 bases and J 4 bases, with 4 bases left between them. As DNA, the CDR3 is TGTGCCACCAGTGATTGGGCAGAGACCCAGTACTTC. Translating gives CATSDWAETQYF.

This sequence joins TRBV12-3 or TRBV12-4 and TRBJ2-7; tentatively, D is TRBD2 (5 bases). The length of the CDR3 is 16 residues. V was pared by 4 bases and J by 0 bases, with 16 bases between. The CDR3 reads CASSYDPGNPSYEQYF. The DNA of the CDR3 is TGTGCCAGCAGTTACGATCCGGGGAACCCCTCCTACGAGCAGTACTTC.

The CDR3 spells CASTDRGGQPQHF. The CDR3 bases are TGTGCCAGCACCGACAGGGGAGGGCAGCCCCAGCATTTT. The chain has TRBV7-9 and TRBJ1-5; 8 bases match TRBD1. After removal of 7 bases from V and 7 bases from J, the junction contained 6 bases not matched to a gene. This CDR3 is 13 amino acids long. Germline CDR1 reads SEHNR; CDR2 reads FQNEAQ (reference sequence).

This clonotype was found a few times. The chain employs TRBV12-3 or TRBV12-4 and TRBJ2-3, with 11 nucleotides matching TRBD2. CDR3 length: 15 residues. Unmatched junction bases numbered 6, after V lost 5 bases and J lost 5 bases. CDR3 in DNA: TGTGCCAGCAGTCGCACTAGCGGGGGAAGAGATACGCAGTATTTT. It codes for CASSRTSGGRDTQYF.

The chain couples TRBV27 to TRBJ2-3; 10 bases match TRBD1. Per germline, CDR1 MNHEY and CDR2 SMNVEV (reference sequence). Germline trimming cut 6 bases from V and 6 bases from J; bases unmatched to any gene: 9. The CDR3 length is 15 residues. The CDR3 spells CASRRMGQGTDTQYF. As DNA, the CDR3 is TGTGCCAGCAGGAGGATGGGACAGGGGACGGATACGCAGTATTTT.

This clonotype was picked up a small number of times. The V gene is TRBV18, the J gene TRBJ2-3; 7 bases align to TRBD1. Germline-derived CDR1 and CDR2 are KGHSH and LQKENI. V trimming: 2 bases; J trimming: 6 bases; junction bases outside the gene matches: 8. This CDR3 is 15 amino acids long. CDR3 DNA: TGTGCCAGCTCACCATTGACAGGGTCATCGGATACGCAGTATTTT. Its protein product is CASSPLTGSSDTQYF.

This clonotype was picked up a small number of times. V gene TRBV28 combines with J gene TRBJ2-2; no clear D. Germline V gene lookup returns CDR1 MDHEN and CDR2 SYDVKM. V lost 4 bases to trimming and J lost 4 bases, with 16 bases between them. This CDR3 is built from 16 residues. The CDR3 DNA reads TGTGCCAGCAGTTCTAGTAGAGGAGTCCGCACCGGGGAGCTGTTTTTT. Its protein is CASSSSRGVRTGELFF.

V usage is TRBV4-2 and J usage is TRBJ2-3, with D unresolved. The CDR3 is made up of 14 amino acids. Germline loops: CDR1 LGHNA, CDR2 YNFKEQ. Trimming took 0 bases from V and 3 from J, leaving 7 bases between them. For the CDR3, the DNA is TGTGCCAGCAGCCAAGAGGAGCATACAGATACGCAGTATTTT. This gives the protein CASSQEEHTDTQYF.

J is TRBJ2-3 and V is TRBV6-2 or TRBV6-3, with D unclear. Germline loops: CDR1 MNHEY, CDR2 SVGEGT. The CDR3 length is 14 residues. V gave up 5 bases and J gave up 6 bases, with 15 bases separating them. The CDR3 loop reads CASSSTGPWDTQYF. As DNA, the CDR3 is TGTGCCAGCAGTAGCACCGGACCTTGGGATACGCAGTATTTT.

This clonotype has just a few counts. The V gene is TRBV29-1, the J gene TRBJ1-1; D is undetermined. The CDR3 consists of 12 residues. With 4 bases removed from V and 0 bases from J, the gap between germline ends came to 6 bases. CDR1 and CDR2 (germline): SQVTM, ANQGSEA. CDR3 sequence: CSVVPMNTEAFF. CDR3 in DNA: TGCAGCGTTGTCCCCATGAACACTGAAGCTTTCTTT. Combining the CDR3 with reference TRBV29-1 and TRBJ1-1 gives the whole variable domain SAVISQKPSRDICQRGTSLTIQCQVDSQVTMMFWYRQQPGQSLTLIATANQGSEATYESGFVIDKFPISRPNLTFSTLTVSNMSPEDSSIYLCSVVPMNTEAFFGQGTRLTVV.

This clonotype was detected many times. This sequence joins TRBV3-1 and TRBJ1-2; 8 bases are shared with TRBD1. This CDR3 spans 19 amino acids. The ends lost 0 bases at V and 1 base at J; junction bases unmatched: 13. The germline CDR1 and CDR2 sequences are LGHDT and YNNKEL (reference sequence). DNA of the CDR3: TGTGCCAGCAGCCAAGACCCCCGGGACAGGTCTTACAATAACTATGGCTACACCTTC. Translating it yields CASSQDPRDRSYNNYGYTF.

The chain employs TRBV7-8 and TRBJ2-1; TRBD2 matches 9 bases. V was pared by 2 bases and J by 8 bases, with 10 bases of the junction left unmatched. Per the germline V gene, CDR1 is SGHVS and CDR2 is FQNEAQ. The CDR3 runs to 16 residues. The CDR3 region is CASSLRREGRRDEQFF. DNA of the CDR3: TGTGCCAGCAGCTTAAGGCGGGAGGGCCGAAGGGATGAGCAGTTCTTC.

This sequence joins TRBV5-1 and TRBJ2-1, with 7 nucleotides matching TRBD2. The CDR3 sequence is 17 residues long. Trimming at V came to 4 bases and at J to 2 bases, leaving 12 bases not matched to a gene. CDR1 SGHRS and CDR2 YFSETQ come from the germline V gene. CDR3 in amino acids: CASSPGLTSRTYNEQFF. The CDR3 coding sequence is TGCGCCAGCAGCCCGGGACTGACTAGCCGCACCTACAATGAGCAGTTCTTC.

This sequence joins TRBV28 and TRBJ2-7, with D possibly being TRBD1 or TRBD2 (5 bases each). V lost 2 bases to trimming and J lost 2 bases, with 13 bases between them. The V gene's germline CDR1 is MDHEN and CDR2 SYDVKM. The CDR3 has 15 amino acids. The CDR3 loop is CASSLRDRITYEQYV. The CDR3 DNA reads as TGTGCCAGCAGTTTAAGGGACCGCATCACCTACGAGCAGTACGTC.

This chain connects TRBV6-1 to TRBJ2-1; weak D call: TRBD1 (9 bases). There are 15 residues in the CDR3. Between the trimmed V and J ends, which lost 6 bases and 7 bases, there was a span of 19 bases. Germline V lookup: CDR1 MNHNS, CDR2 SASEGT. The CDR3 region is CASRQGAGGGNEQFF. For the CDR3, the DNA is TGTGCCAGCAGACAGGGGGCGGGAGGAGGGAATGAGCAGTTCTTC.

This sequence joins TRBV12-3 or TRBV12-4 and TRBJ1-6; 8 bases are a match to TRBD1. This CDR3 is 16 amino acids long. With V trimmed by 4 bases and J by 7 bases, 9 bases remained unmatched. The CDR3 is CASSYAQGARNSPLHF. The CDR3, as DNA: TGTGCCAGCAGTTATGCCCAGGGGGCTCGAAATTCACCCCTCCACTTT.

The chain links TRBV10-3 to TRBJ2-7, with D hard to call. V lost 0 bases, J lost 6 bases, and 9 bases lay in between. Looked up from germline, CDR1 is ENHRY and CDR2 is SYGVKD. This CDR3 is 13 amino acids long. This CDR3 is CAISESRLLEQYV. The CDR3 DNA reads TGTGCCATCAGTGAGTCGAGACTGCTCGAGCAGTACGTC.

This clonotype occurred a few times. This CDR3 reads CASSARASGRPQGIEQFF. CDR3 coding DNA: TGTGCCAGCAGCGCCCGGGCTAGCGGGAGGCCACAGGGTATTGAGCAGTTCTTC. J is TRBJ2-1 and V is TRBV9; TRBD2 matches at 11 bases. This CDR3 comprises 18 residues. With V trimmed by 3 bases and J by 9 bases, 17 bases remained unmatched. Germline values: CDR1 SGDLS, CDR2 YYNGEE.